The 23 T cell receptor beta chains presented below share a single source sample, sequenced in a study of cytomegalovirus exposure and HLA in healthy donors. Vbeta (60) and Jbeta (13) primers were used in the PCR. Method: immunoSEQ multiplex PCR; TCRdb's copy keeps in-frame clones and lacks some. Seen here are 45,000 to 65,000 clones, about 77% observed once, and the top ten hold less than 3%. Sequenced sample: PBMCs. Source of these receptors: a woman in her thirties or forties in good health and CMV-seropositive.

This clone was observed once. The CDR3 loop reads CAWTQRGSTEAFF. In nucleotides, the CDR3 is TGTGCCTGGACCCAAAGGGGGTCGACTGAAGCTTTCTTT. The chain uses TRBV30 and TRBJ1-1, with D possibly TRBD1 on 6 matching bases. Germline V gene data show CDR1 as GTSNPN and CDR2 as SVGIG (reference sequence). This CDR3 comprises 13 residues. V lost 4 bases and J lost 5, with 14 bases in between.

As to this clone: In the same sample, other DNA sequences code for this CDR3. The gene calls are TRBV5-4 and TRBJ1-1, with D possibly TRBD1 on 6 matching bases. The V gene's germline CDR1 is SGHNT and CDR2 YYREEE (reference sequence). V lost 2 bases and J 0 bases, leaving 14 bases between the germline ends. This CDR3 has 16 amino acids. This chain's CDR3 is CASSLTGTLMNTEAFF. The CDR3 DNA is TGTGCCAGCAGCTTAACCGGGACACTGATGAACACTGAAGCTTTCTTT.

The V gene is TRBV5-1, the J gene TRBJ1-2; TRBD1 matches at 8 bases. CDR3 length equals 16 residues. Losses at the gene ends were 4 bases for V and 3 bases for J; bases not matched to a gene: 11. CDR1 is SGHRS, CDR2 YFSETQ, per germline. The CDR3 DNA sequence: TGCGCCAGCAGCGCCGGGACAGGAGCCCGGGACTATGGCTACACCTTC. Its protein product is CASSAGTGARDYGYTF.

V gene TRBV11-2 combines with J gene TRBJ1-1; no clear D gene. This CDR3 has 11 residues. The V end was cut by 4 bases, the J end by 9 bases, with 9 bases between. From germline, CDR1 is SGHAT and CDR2 FQNNGV. This chain's CDR3 is CASSSLYKAFF. The CDR3 DNA reads TGTGCCAGCAGCTCCTTATACAAAGCTTTCTTT.

The V call is TRBV2, the J call TRBJ2-7; D not certain. Germline CDR1 and CDR2: SNHLY and FYNNEI. Trimming left V 8 bases short and J 5 bases short, with 13 bases between. The CDR3 extends over 12 amino acids. This CDR3 reads CASSGARHEQYF. The CDR3 nucleotides read TGTGCCAGCTCCGGAGCTCGTCACGAGCAGTACTTC.

The chain combines TRBV7-7 with TRBJ2-1, with 9 bases fitting TRBD2. Germline V gene lookup returns CDR1 SSHAT and CDR2 FNYEAQ (reference sequence). The V gene end was trimmed by 5 bases and the J gene end by 6 bases; junction bases not matched to a gene: 8. This CDR3 region has 15 residues. In DNA form, the CDR3 reads TGTGCCAGCAGCCGTAGCGGGGGTTCGGTCAATGAGCAGTTCTTC. As protein: CASSRSGGSVNEQFF.

The chain employs TRBV5-1 and TRBJ1-6; 7 bases are a match to TRBD1. The CDR3 extends over 15 amino acids. The V and J ends lost 4 bases and 6 bases, in that order; junction bases with no gene match: 7. Germline CDR1 SGHRS, CDR2 YFSETQ. DNA of the CDR3: TGCGCCAGCAGCGACCTGGGACAGACTAATTCACCCCTCCACTTT. Amino acids: CASSDLGQTNSPLHF.

The chain uses TRBV21-1 and TRBJ1-2; TRBD1 is the table's D call, not checked against the DNA. TRBV21-1 is classified as a pseudogene. The CDR3 extends over 15 amino acids. CDR3 DNA: TGTGCCAGCAGCAAAGGAGGGGGAAGGGCCTATGGCTACACCTTC. Its translation: CASSKGGGRAYGYTF.

The CDR3 reads CASSPAPSGGVSSYEQYF. In DNA form, the CDR3 reads TGCGCCAGCAGCCCGGCGCCTAGCGGGGGGGTGAGCTCCTACGAGCAGTACTTC. The chain links TRBV5-1 to TRBJ2-7; TRBD2 matches 12 bases. Germline CDR1 SGHRS, CDR2 YFSETQ. Unmatched junction bases numbered 11, after V lost 4 bases and J lost 0 bases. CDR3 length: 18 amino acids.

The genes are TRBV11-2 and TRBJ2-7, with 13 bases identical to TRBD2. Germline loops: CDR1 SGHAT, CDR2 FQNNGV. Trimming removed 3 bases from V and 6 bases from J; junction bases left unmatched: 5. The CDR3 is 15 residues long. CDR3 in amino acids: CASSLETSGGREQYF. CDR3 in DNA: TGTGCCAGCAGCTTGGAGACTAGCGGGGGGCGCGAGCAGTACTTC.

The V and J genes are TRBV5-8 and TRBJ1-1; 9 bases agree with TRBD1. V trimming: 5 bases; J trimming: 10 bases; junction bases outside the gene matches: 6. This CDR3 is 12 amino acids long. From germline, CDR1 is SGHTS and CDR2 YDEGEE. CDR3 protein: CASSRDRVGAFF. The CDR3 bases are TGTGCCAGCAGTCGGGACAGGGTTGGAGCTTTCTTT.

The rearrangement links TRBV5-1 to TRBJ2-5; D is uncertain. The assigned J gene may be wrong: the sequence end matches TRBJ2-7 better. CDR1 is SGHRS and CDR2 is YFSETQ in the germline V gene. The CDR3 spans 14 residues. Here the CDR3 DNA reads TGCGCCAGCAGCTTGGAAGACGCAGGCTACGAGCAGTACTTC. This codes for CASSLEDAGYEQYF.

This clone was observed a single time. The chain uses TRBV6-5 and TRBJ2-2; D may be TRBD1 (5 bases). Looked up from germline, CDR1 is MNHEY and CDR2 is SVGAGI. There are 15 residues in the CDR3. Trimming removed 6 bases from V and 1 base from J, with 12 bases in between. The CDR3 protein is CASRKLDRNTGELFF. CDR3 nucleotides: TGTGCCAGCAGGAAGCTAGACAGGAACACCGGGGAGCTGTTTTTT.

V is TRBV5-6 and J is TRBJ1-2; a weak D match, TRBD1 (6 bases). V was cut by 4 bases and J by 5 bases, with 9 bases left in between. This CDR3 is 12 amino acids long. Germline CDR1 and CDR2: SGHDT and YYEEEE. The CDR3 region has the DNA TGTGCCAGCAGCCGACAGGATTATGGCTACACCTTC. It codes for CASSRQDYGYTF.

Here the CDR3 reads CASSLHNEQFF. In nucleotides, the CDR3 is TGTGCCAGCAGCCTCCACAATGAGCAGTTCTTC. This chain uses TRBV11-2 with TRBJ2-1; no clear D. Trimming left V 5 bases short and J 5 bases short, with 4 bases between. In germline, CDR1 is SGHAT, CDR2 FQNNGV. This CDR3 has 11 amino acids. Looking up the rest from reference TRBV11-2 and TRBJ2-1 gives the full variable domain: EAGVAQSPRYKIIEKRQSVAFWCNPISGHATLYWYQQILGQGPKLLIQFQNNGVVDDSQLPKDRFSAERLKGVDSTLKIQPAKLEDSAVYLCASSLHNEQFFGPGTRLTVL.

The CDR3 region is CATSLRGGGYTF. CDR3 bases: TGTGCCACCAGCTTAAGGGGGGGAGGCTACACCTTC. This chain uses TRBV15 with TRBJ1-2; D may be TRBD1 (6 bases). Germline V gene data show CDR1 as LNHNV and CDR2 as YYDKDF (reference sequence). The ends were cut back, 5 bases at V and 8 bases at J, with 12 bases in the middle. CDR3 length equals 12 residues.

The chain is built from TRBV27 and TRBJ1-6, with D hard to call. There are 15 residues in the CDR3. Germline V gives CDR1 MNHEY, CDR2 SMNVEV (reference sequence). Trimming took 8 bases from V and 0 from J, leaving 11 bases between them. CDR3 in amino acids: CASAASNSYNSPLHF. In DNA form, the CDR3 reads TGTGCCAGCGCGGCCTCGAACTCCTATAATTCACCCCTCCACTTT.

V and J are TRBV6-5 and TRBJ2-1, with 9 bases lining up with TRBD1. The germline CDR1 and CDR2 sequences are MNHEY and SVGAGI. Trimming took 6 bases from V and 8 from J; bases not matched to a gene: 8. This CDR3 is 14 amino acids long. CDR3: CASRRDRVADEQFF. In nucleotides, the CDR3 is TGTGCCAGCAGACGGGACAGGGTAGCCGATGAGCAGTTCTTC.

The chain joins TRBV10-1 to TRBJ1-2, with a tentative D call TRBD1 (6 bases). CDR1 is WNHNN, CDR2 SYGVQD, per germline (reference sequence). Trimming cost V 6 bases and J 7 bases, with 33 bases left between them. The CDR3 loop spans 19 amino acids. CDR3 bases: TGCGCCAGCAGCCCCCCTCGATGGACTGGAGAACAGGGTAATTGTGGCTACACCTTC. It specifies CASSPPRWTGEQGNCGYTF.

The genes are TRBV7-9 and TRBJ1-6; D remains unclear. The V and J ends lost 5 bases and 7 bases respectively, with 9 bases between them. This CDR3 comprises 13 residues. Germline V lookup: CDR1 SEHNR, CDR2 FQNEAQ (reference sequence). In nucleotides, the CDR3 is TGTGCCAGCAGCCTGGGAGCGAATTCACCCCTCCACTTT. It is translated as CASSLGANSPLHF.

This chain links TRBV7-3 with TRBJ2-1; D might be TRBD1 (5 bases). Germline V CDR1 and CDR2: SGHTA, FQGTGA. The CDR3 runs 13 residues. The V end was cut by 3 bases, the J end by 5 bases, with 8 bases between. As DNA, the CDR3 is TGTGCCAGCAGCTTTAGACAGAACAATGAGCAGTTCTTC. Translating it yields CASSFRQNNEQFF.

DNA for the CDR3: TGCAGTGCGATCGCTTCCGGAGCTTTCTTT. Its protein is CSAIASGAFF. V gene TRBV20-1 combines with J gene TRBJ1-1; D is undetermined. Germline V gene lookup returns CDR1 DFQATT and CDR2 SNEGSKA (reference sequence). The V gene lost 6 bases and the J gene lost 10 bases, with 12 bases spanning the gap. The CDR3 has 10 amino acids.

The chain is built from TRBV7-9 and TRBJ1-2, with 7 bases matching TRBD1. Germline V gives CDR1 SEHNR, CDR2 FQNEAQ (reference sequence). V was clipped by 8 bases and J by 4 bases; unmatched bases: 7. The CDR3 runs 13 residues. The CDR3 DNA reads as TGTGCCAGCGCCAGGGGGTTAATCTATGGCTACACCTTC. Its protein is CASARGLIYGYTF.